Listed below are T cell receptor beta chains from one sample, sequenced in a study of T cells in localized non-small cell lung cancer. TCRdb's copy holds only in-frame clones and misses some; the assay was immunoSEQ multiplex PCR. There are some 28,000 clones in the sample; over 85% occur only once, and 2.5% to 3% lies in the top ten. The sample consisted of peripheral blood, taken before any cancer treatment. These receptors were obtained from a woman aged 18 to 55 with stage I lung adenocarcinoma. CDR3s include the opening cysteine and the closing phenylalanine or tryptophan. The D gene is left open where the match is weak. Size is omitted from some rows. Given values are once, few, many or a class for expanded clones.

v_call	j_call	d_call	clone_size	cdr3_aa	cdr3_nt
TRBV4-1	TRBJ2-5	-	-	CASSQVFSASGTQYF	TGCGCCAGCAGCCAAGTTTTTTCCGCGTCTGGGACCCAGTACTTC
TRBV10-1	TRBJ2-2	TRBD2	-	CASSERLAGSTGELFF	TGCGCCAGCAGTGAGAGGCTAGCGGGGAGCACCGGGGAGCTGTTTTTT
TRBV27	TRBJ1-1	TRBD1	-	CASSTRTGGDGTEAFF	TGTGCCAGCAGTACCAGGACAGGGGGGGACGGGACTGAAGCTTTCTTT
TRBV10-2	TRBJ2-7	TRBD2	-	CASRRSWGEGYEQYF	TGCGCCAGCAGACGGTCATGGGGGGAGGGGTACGAGCAGTACTTC
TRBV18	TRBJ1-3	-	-	CASSPSTWAGNTIYF	TGTGCCAGCTCACCTAGCACTTGGGCTGGAAACACCATATATTTT
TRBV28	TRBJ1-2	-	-	CASSLTGFYGYTF	TGTGCCAGTAGCCTAACAGGGTTCTATGGCTACACCTTC
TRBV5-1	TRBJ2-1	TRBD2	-	CASSLSSGSHNEQFF	TGCGCCAGCAGCCTCTCTAGCGGGAGTCATAATGAGCAGTTCTTC
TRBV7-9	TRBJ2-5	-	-	CASSLGYGTQYF	TGTGCCAGCAGCTTAGGTTACGGGACCCAGTACTTC
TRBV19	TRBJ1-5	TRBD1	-	CASRDRGNQPQHF	TGTGCCAGCAGGGACAGGGGCAATCAGCCCCAGCATTTT
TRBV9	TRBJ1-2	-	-	CASSVGQNYGYTF	TGTGCCAGCAGCGTAGGACAGAACTATGGCTACACCTTC
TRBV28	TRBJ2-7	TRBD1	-	CASSTDRGFYEQYF	TGTGCCAGCAGCACCGACAGGGGATTCTACGAGCAGTACTTC
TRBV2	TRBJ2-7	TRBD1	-	CASGKGQGPYEQYF	TGTGCCAGCGGTAAAGGACAGGGCCCCTACGAGCAGTACTTC
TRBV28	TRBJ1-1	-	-	CASSSWTRLRDTEAFF	TGTGCCAGCAGTTCATGGACCCGCTTAAGGGACACTGAAGCTTTCTTT
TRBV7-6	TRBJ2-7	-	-	CASSAQDSTYEQYF	TGTGCCAGCAGCGCCCAGGACAGCACCTACGAGCAGTACTTC
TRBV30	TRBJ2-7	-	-	CAWNGRGFLYEQYF	TGTGCCTGGAACGGCCGGGGGTTTCTCTACGAGCAGTACTTC
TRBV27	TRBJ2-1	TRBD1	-	CASSLSQGWNNEQFF	TGTGCCAGCAGTTTATCACAGGGGTGGAACAATGAGCAGTTCTTC
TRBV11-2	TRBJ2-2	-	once	CASRKYRSGNTGELFF	TGTGCCAGCAGGAAATACCGGAGTGGAAACACCGGGGAGCTGTTTTTT
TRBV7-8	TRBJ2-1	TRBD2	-	CASSLRGGLAANNEQFF	TGTGCCAGCAGCCTCAGGGGGGGACTAGCGGCCAACAATGAGCAGTTCTTC
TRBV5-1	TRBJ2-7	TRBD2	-	CASSQGTSGAYEQYF	TGCGCCAGCAGCCAAGGGACTAGCGGGGCCTACGAGCAGTACTTC
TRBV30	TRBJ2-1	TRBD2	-	CAWRRTSGRNYNEQFF	TGTGCCTGGAGGAGGACTAGCGGGAGGAACTACAATGAGCAGTTCTTC
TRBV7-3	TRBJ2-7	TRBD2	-	CASSLGGTSTEQYF	TGTGCCAGCAGCTTAGGGGGGACTAGCACCGAGCAGTACTTC
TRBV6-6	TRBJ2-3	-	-	CASSRSSSEADTQYF	TGTGCCAGCAGTCGCTCCTCCTCTGAGGCAGATACGCAGTATTTT
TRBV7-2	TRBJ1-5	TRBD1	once	CASSLFEGQGVIINQPQHF	TGTGCCAGCAGCTTATTCGAGGGACAGGGGGTTATAATCAATCAGCCCCAGCATTTT
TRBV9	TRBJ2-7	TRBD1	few	CASSVSTGGFEQYF	TGTGCCAGCAGCGTGTCGACAGGGGGCTTCGAGCAGTACTTC
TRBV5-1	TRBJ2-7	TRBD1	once	CASSLGPTGAYEQYF	TGCGCCAGCAGCCTGGGGCCTACAGGGGCCTACGAGCAGTACTTC
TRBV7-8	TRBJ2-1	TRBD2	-	CASSPRLGTSGRLQFF	TGTGCCAGCAGCCCACGGCTGGGGACTAGCGGGAGATTACAGTTCTTC
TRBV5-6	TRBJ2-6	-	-	CASSTGPASGANVLTF	TGTGCCAGCAGCACCGGACCGGCCTCTGGGGCCAACGTCCTGACTTTC
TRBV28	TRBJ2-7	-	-	CASSSVYEQYF	TGTGCCAGCAGTTCCGTCTACGAGCAGTACTTC
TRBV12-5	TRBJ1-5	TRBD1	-	CASGLVLDGTVSNQPQHF	TGTGCTAGTGGTTTGGTACTTGACGGGACAGTAAGCAATCAGCCCCAGCATTTT
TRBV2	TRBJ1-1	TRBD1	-	CASKGTGNTEAFF	TGTGCCAGCAAAGGGACAGGGAACACTGAAGCTTTCTTT
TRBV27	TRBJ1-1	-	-	CASSFPNSAEAFF	TGTGCCAGCAGTTTTCCTAATTCCGCCGAAGCTTTCTTT